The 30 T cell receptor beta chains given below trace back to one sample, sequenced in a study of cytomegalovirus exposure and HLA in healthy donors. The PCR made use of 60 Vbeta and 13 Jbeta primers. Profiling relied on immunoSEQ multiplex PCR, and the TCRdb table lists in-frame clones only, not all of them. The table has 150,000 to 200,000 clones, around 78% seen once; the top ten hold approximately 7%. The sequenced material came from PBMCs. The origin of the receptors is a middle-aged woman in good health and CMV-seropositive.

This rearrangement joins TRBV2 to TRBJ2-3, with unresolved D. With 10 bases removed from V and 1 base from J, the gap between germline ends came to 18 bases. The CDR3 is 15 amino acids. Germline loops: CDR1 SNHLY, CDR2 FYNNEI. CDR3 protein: CATQKDLIRTDTQYF. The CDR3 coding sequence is TGTGCCACACAAAAAGACTTGATCCGCACAGATACGCAGTATTTT.

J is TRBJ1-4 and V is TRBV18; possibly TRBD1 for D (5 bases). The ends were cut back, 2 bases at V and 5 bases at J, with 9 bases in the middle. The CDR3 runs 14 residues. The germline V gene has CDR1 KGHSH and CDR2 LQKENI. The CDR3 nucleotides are TGTGCCAGCTCACCAGACAGAAAAAATGAAAAACTGTTTTTT. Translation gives CASSPDRKNEKLFF.

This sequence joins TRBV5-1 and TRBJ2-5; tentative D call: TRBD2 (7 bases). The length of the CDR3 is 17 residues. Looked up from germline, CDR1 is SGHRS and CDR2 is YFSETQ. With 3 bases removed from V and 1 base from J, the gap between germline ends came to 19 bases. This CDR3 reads CASSWGGHGGFQETQYF. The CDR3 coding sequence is TGCGCCAGCAGCTGGGGGGGTCACGGGGGCTTCCAAGAGACCCAGTACTTC.

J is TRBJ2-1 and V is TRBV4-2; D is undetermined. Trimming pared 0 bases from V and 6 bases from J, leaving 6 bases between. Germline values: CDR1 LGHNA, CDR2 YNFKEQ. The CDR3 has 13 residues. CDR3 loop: CASSQDRVNEQFF. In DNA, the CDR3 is TGTGCCAGCAGCCAAGATCGGGTCAATGAGCAGTTCTTC.

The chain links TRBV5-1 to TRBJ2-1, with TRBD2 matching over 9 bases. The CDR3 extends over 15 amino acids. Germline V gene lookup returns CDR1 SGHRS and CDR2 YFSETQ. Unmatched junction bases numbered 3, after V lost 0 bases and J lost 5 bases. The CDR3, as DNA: TGCGCCAGCAGCTTGGCGACTAGCGGCCACAATGAGCAGTTCTTC. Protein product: CASSLATSGHNEQFF.

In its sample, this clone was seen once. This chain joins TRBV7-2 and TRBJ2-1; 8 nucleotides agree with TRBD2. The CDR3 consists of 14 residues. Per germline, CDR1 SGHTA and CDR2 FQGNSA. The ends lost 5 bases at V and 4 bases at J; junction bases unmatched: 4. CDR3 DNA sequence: TGTGCCAGCAGCCTTAGCGGGGAGTACAATGAGCAGTTCTTC. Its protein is CASSLSGEYNEQFF. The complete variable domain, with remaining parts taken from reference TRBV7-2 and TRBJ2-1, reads GAGVSQSPSNKVTEKGKDVELRCDPISGHTALYWYRQSLGQGLEFLIYFQGNSAPDKSGLPSDRFSAERTGGSVSTLTIQRTQQEDSAVYLCASSLSGEYNEQFFGPGTRLTVL.

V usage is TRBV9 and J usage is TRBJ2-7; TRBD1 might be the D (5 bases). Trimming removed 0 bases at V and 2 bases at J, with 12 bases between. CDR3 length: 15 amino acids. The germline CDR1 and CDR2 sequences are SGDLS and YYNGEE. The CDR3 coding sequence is TGTGCCAGCAGCGTAGCTCAGGGCCTCGCCTACGAGCAGTACTTC. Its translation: CASSVAQGLAYEQYF.

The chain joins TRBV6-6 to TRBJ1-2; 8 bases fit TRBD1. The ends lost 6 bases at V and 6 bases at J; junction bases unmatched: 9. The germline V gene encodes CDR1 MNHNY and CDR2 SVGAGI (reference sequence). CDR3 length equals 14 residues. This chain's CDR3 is CASSLPGQDNGYTF. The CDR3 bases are TGTGCCAGCAGCCTACCGGGACAGGATAATGGCTACACCTTC.

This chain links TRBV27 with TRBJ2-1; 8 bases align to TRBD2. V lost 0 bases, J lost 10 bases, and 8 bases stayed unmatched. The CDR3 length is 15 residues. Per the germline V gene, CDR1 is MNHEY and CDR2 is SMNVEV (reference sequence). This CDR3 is CASSLSLAGTAEQFF. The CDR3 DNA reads TGTGCCAGCAGTTTATCGCTAGCGGGTACAGCGGAGCAGTTCTTC.

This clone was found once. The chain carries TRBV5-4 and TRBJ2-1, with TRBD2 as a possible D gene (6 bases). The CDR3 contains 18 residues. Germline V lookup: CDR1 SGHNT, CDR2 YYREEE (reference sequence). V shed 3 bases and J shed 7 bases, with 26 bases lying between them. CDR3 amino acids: CASSSALLSRREQNEQFF. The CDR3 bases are TGTGCCAGCAGCTCGGCCCTCTTGAGTAGGAGGGAGCAAAATGAGCAGTTCTTC.

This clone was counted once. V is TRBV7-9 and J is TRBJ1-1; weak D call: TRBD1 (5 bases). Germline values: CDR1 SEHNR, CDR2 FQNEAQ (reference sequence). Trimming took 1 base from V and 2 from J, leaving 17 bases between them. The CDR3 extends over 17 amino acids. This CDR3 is CASSLGSFGGSNTEAFF. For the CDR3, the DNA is TGTGCCAGCAGCTTAGGATCCTTTGGGGGGAGTAACACTGAAGCTTTCTTT.

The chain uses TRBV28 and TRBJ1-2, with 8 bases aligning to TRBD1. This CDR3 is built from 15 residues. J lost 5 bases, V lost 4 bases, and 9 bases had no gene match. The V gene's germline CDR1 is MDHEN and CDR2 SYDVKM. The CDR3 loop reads CASSYTGTGVYGYTF. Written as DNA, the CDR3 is TGTGCCAGCAGTTACACCGGGACAGGAGTTTATGGCTACACCTTC.

The CDR3 nucleotides are TGTGCCAGCAGTTACTCCTTTCGGGATTCACCCCTCCACTTT. Its translation: CASSYSFRDSPLHF. This chain uses TRBV6-6 with TRBJ1-6; no clear D. This CDR3 has 14 residues. The germline V gene encodes CDR1 MNHNY and CDR2 SVGAGI (reference sequence). The V and J ends lost 0 bases and 8 bases respectively, with 8 bases between them.

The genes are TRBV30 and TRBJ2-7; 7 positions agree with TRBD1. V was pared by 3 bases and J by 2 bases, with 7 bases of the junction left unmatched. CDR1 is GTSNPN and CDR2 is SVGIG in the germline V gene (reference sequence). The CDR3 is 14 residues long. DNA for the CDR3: TGTGCCTGGAGCCTCCGACAGGGCCCCTACGAGCAGTACTTC. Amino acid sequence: CAWSLRQGPYEQYF.

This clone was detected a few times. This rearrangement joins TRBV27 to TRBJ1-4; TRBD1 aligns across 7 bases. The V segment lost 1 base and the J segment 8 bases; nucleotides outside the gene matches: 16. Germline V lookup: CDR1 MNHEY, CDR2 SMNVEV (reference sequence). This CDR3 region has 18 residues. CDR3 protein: CASSLYGIGTSRGEKLFF. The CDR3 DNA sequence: TGTGCCAGCAGTTTATACGGGATAGGCACGAGCAGGGGGGAAAAACTGTTTTTT.

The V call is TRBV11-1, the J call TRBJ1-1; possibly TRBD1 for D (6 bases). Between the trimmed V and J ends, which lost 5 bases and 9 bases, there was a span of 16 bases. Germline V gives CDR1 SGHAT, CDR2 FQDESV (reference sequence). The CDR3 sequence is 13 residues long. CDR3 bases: TGTGCCAGCAGCGACCCGGGACACCAAAAAGCTTTCTTT. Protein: CASSDPGHQKAFF.

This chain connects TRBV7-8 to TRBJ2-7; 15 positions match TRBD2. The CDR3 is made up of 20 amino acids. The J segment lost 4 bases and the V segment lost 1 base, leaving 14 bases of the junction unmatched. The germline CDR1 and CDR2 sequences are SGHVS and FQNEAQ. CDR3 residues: CASSLVAWTSGGAQRYEQYF. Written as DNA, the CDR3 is TGTGCCAGCAGCTTAGTTGCTTGGACTAGCGGGGGGGCTCAAAGGTACGAGCAGTACTTC.

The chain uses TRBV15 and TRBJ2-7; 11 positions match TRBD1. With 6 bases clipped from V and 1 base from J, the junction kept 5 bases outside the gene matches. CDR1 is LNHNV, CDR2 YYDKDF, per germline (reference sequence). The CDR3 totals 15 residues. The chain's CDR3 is CATSSRDRGSYEQYF. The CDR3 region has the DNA TGTGCCACCAGTAGCCGGGACAGGGGGTCCTACGAGCAGTACTTC. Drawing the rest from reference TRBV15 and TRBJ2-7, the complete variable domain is DAMVIQNPRYQVTQFGKPVTLSCSQTLNHNVMYWYQQKSSQAPKLLFHYYDKDFNNEADTPDNFQSRRPNTSFCFLDIRSPGLGDTAMYLCATSSRDRGSYEQYFGPGTRLTVT.

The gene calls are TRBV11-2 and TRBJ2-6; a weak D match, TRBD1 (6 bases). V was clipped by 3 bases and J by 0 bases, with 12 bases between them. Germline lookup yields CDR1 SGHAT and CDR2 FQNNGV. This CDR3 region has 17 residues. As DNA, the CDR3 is TGTGCCAGCAGCTTTCGGGGACAATACTCTGGGGCCAACGTCCTGACTTTC. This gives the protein CASSFRGQYSGANVLTF.

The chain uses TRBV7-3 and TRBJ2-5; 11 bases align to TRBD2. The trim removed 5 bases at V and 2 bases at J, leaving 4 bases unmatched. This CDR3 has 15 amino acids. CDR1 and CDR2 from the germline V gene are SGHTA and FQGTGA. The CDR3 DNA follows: TGTGCCAGCAGCCAGGGACTAGCGGCTCAAGAGACCCAGTACTTC. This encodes CASSQGLAAQETQYF.

Here the CDR3 DNA reads TGTGCCAGCAGCACAGGAGTAGGTGTCGGGACCCAGTACTTC. It is translated as CASSTGVGVGTQYF. This chain links TRBV9 with TRBJ2-5; the D gene is possibly TRBD1 (5 bases). V was shortened by 4 bases and J by 7 bases, with 17 bases between the two germline ends. The germline V gene encodes CDR1 SGDLS and CDR2 YYNGEE. The CDR3 totals 14 residues.

In nucleotides, the CDR3 is TGCGCCAGCAGCTTCCAAGGTCCGACTCCTTACAATGAGCAGTTCTTC. Amino acid sequence: CASSFQGPTPYNEQFF. V usage is TRBV5-1 and J usage is TRBJ2-1; the D is unclear. CDR3 length: 16 residues. V was cut by 2 bases and J by 4 bases, with 16 bases left in between. Germline V gives CDR1 SGHRS, CDR2 YFSETQ.

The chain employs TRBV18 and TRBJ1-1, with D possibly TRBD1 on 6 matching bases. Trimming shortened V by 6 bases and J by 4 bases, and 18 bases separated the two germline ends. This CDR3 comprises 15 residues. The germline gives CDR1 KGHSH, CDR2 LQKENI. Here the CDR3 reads CASSPYGTQGTEAFF. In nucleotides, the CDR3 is TGTGCCAGCTCTCCCTATGGAACACAGGGCACTGAAGCTTTCTTT. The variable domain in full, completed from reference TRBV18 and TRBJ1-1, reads NAGVMQNPRHLVRRRGQEARLRCSPMKGHSHVYWYRQLPEEGLKFMVYLQKENIIDESGMPKERFSAEFPKEGPSILRIQQVVRGDSAAYFCASSPYGTQGTEAFFGQGTRLTVV.

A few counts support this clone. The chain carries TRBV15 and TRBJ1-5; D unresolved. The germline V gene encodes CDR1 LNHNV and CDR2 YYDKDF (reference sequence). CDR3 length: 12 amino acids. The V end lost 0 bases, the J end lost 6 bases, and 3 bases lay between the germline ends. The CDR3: CATSRDLQPQHF. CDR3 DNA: TGTGCCACCAGCAGAGATCTTCAGCCCCAGCATTTT. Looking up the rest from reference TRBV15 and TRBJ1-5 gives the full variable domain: DAMVIQNPRYQVTQFGKPVTLSCSQTLNHNVMYWYQQKSSQAPKLLFHYYDKDFNNEADTPDNFQSRRPNTSFCFLDIRSPGLGDTAMYLCATSRDLQPQHFGDGTRLSIL.

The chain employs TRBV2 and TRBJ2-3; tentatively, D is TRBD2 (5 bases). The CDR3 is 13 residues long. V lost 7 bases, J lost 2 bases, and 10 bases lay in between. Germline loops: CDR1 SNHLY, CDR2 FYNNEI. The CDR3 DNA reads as TGTGCCAGCACCGCGGGTTACACAGATACGCAGTATTTT. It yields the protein CASTAGYTDTQYF.

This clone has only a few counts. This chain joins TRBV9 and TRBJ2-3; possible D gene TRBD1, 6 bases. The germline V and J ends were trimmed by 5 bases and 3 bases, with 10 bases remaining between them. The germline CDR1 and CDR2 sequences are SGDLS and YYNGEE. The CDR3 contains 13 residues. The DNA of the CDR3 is TGTGCCAGCAGGTCGGACAGTACAGATACGCAGTATTTT. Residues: CASRSDSTDTQYF.

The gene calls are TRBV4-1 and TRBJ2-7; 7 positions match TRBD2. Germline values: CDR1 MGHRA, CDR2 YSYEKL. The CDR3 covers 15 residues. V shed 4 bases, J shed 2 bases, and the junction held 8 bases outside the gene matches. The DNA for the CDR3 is TGCGCCAGCAGCCCTAGACTAGCTGGAACCTACGAGCAGTACTTC. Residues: CASSPRLAGTYEQYF.

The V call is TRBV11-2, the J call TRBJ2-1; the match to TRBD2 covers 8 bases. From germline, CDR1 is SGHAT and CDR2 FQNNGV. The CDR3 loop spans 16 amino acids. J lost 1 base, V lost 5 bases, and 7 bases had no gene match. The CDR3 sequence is CASSLGIAGSYNEQFF. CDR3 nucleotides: TGTGCCAGCAGCCTGGGAATAGCGGGGTCCTACAATGAGCAGTTCTTC.

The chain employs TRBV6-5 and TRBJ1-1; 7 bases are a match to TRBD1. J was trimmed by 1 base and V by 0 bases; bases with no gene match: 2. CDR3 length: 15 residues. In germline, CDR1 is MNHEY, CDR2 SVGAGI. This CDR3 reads CASSYSRGRNTEAFF. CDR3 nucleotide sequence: TGTGCCAGCAGTTACTCGAGGGGGCGGAACACTGAAGCTTTCTTT.

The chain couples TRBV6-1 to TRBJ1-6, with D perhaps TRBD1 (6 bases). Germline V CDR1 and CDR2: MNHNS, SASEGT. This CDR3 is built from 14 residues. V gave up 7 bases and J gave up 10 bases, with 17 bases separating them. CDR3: CASNPQGGSSPLHF. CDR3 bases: TGTGCCAGCAATCCACAGGGTGGAAGCTCACCCCTCCACTTT.